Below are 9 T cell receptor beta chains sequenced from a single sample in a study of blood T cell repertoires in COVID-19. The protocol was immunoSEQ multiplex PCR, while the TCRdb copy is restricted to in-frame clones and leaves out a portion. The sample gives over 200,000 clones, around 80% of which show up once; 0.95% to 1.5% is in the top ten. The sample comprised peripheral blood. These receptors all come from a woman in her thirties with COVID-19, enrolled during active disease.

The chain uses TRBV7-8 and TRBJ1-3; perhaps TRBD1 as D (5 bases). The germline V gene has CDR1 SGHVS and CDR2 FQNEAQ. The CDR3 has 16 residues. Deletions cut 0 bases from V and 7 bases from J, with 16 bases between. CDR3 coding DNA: TGTGCCAGCAGCTTAGCGCCGGAGGGGCTTGGGAACACCATATATTTT. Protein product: CASSLAPEGLGNTIYF. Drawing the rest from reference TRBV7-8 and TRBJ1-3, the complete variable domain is GAGVSQSPRYKVAKRGQDVALRCDPISGHVSLFWYQQALGQGPEFLTYFQNEAQLDKSGLPSDRFFAERPEGSVSTLKIQRTQQEDSAVYLCASSLAPEGLGNTIYFGEGSWLTVV.

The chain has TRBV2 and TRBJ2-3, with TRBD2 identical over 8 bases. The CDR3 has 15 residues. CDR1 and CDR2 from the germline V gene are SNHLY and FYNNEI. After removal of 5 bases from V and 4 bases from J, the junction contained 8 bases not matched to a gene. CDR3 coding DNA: TGTGCCAGCAGTCCCGGGACTAGAGGCGCAGATACGCAGTATTTT. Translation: CASSPGTRGADTQYF.

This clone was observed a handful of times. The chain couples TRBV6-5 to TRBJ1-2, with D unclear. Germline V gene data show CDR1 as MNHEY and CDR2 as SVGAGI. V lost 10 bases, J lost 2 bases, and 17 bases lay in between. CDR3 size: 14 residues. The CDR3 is CATIRFGLNYGYTF. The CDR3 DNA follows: TGTGCCACCATACGTTTCGGACTCAACTATGGCTACACCTTC.

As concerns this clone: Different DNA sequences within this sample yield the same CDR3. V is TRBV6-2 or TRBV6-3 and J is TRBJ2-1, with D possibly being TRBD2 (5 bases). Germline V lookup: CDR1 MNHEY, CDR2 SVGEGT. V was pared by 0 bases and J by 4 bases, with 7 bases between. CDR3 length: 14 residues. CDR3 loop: CASSYSSGYNEQFF. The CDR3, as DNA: TGTGCCAGCAGTTACTCGTCGGGGTACAATGAGCAGTTCTTC.

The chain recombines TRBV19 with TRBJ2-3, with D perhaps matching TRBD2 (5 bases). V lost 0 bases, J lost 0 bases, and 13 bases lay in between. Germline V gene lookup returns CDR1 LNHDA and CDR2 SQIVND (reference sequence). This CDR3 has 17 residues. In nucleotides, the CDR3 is TGTGCCAGTAGTATAGATACTAGGTTAACTAGCACAGATACGCAGTATTTT. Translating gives CASSIDTRLTSTDTQYF.

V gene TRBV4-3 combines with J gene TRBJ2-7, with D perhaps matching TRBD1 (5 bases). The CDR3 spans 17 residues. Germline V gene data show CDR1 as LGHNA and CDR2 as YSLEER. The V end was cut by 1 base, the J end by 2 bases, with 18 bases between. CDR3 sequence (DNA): TGCGCCAGCAGCCAAGGCAGGGTATTAACCGTCCCCTACGAGCAGTACTTC. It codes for CASSQGRVLTVPYEQYF.

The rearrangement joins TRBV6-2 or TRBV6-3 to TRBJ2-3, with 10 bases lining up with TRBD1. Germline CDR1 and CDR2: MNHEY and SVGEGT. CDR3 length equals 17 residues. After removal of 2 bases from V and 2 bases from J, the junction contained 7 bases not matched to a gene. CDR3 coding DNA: TGTGCCAGCAGTTACAGGGGACAGGGGCCATTCACAGATACGCAGTATTTT. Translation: CASSYRGQGPFTDTQYF.

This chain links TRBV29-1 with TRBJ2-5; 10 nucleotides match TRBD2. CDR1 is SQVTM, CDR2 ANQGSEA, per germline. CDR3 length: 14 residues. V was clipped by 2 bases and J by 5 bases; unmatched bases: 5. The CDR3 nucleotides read TGCAGCGTTGAAAGACTAGCGGGCGGCGAGACCCAGTACTTC. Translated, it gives CSVERLAGGETQYF.

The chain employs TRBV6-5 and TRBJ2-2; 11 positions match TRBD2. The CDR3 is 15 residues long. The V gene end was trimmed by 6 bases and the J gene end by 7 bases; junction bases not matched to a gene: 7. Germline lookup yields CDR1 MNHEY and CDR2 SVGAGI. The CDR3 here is CASRSGTSGGGELFF. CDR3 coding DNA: TGTGCCAGCAGATCCGGGACTAGCGGCGGCGGGGAGCTGTTTTTT.